A single sample is the source of the 16 T cell receptor beta chains below, sequenced in a study of CD8 T cell repertoires and HIV-1 epitope variants. The method was immunoSEQ multiplex PCR; TCRdb's version includes in-frame clones alone and lacks a portion of them. The sample records thousands of clones, 50% to 70% being singletons. Their recognized antigens are unknown. Sequences were obtained from cultured CD8+ T cells derived from PBMCs. Receptors originate from a male donor with HIV.

The rearrangement uses TRBV4-1 and TRBJ2-1; possible D gene TRBD2, 6 bases. The V gene lost 3 bases and the J gene lost 4 bases, with 10 bases spanning the gap. This CDR3 comprises 14 residues. Germline V gene data show CDR1 as MGHRA and CDR2 as YSYEKL. CDR3 in amino acids: CASSHPGGYNEQFF. DNA for the CDR3: TGCGCCAGCAGCCATCCCGGGGGTTACAATGAGCAGTTCTTC.

The chain uses TRBV9 and TRBJ2-7; possibly TRBD1 or TRBD2 for D (5 bases each). Germline V CDR1 and CDR2: SGDLS, YYNGEE. V lost 0 bases and J 6 bases, leaving 10 bases between the germline ends. The CDR3 length is 13 residues. The CDR3 spells CASSVAGLGEQYF. CDR3 DNA: TGTGCCAGCAGCGTAGCGGGGCTAGGCGAGCAGTACTTC.

The chain has TRBV19 and TRBJ2-5; possibly TRBD1 or TRBD2 for D (5 bases each). Germline-derived CDR1 and CDR2 are LNHDA and SQIVND (reference sequence). The CDR3 loop spans 14 amino acids. Between the trimmed V and J ends, which lost 1 base and 4 bases, there was a span of 10 bases. The chain's CDR3 is CASSIGGGRETQYF. The DNA for the CDR3 is TGTGCCAGTAGTATAGGTGGGGGTAGAGAGACCCAGTACTTC.

This clone was observed a few times. CDR3 nucleotides: TGTGCCAGCAGCGCCCCGGGGGCTAATGAAAAACTGTTTTTT. Protein product: CASSAPGANEKLFF. The genes are TRBV9 and TRBJ1-4, with a weak D call TRBD1 (5 bases). With 3 bases removed from V and 3 bases from J, the gap between germline ends came to 9 bases. Germline V gene lookup returns CDR1 SGDLS and CDR2 YYNGEE. The CDR3 loop spans 14 amino acids.

The gene calls are TRBV7-3 and TRBJ2-3; D unresolved. The germline gives CDR1 SGHTA, CDR2 FQGTGA. The CDR3 is made up of 14 amino acids. V lost 2 bases, J lost 4 bases, and 10 bases lay in between. The CDR3 DNA follows: TGTGCCAGCAGCTTAGACCCCCTATCAGATACGCAGTATTTT. Amino acids: CASSLDPLSDTQYF.

The CDR3 sequence is CASSPDRGTGYTEAFF. In DNA, the CDR3 is TGTGCCAGCAGCCCTGACAGGGGGACGGGGTACACTGAAGCTTTCTTT. The chain couples TRBV28 to TRBJ1-1; 9 bases are shared with TRBD1. CDR3 size: 16 residues. CDR1 is MDHEN, CDR2 SYDVKM, per germline. The J segment lost 3 bases and the V segment lost 6 bases, leaving 11 bases of the junction unmatched.

This rearrangement joins TRBV6-4 to TRBJ2-1; TRBD2 aligns across 10 bases. Trimming removed 3 bases from V and 6 bases from J; junction bases left unmatched: 2. The CDR3 runs 14 residues. Germline lookup yields CDR1 MRHNA and CDR2 SNTAGT. CDR3 nucleotide sequence: TGTGCCAGCAGTGAAGCGGGGGGGCCCAATGAGCAGTTCTTC. Translated: CASSEAGGPNEQFF.

V and J are TRBV19 and TRBJ2-1; 9 nucleotides agree with TRBD2. The CDR3 runs to 16 residues. After removal of 3 bases from V and 10 bases from J, the junction contained 13 bases not matched to a gene. From germline, CDR1 is LNHDA and CDR2 SQIVND (reference sequence). CDR3 sequence (DNA): TGTGCCAGTAGTATTACGGCGGGGGGGTCAGTACAGGAGCAGTTCTTC. It codes for CASSITAGGSVQEQFF. Combining the CDR3 with reference TRBV19 and TRBJ2-1 gives the whole variable domain DGGITQSPKYLFRKEGQNVTLSCEQNLNHDAMYWYRQDPGQGLRLIYYSQIVNDFQKGDIAEGYSVSREKKESFPLTVTSAQKNPTAFYLCASSITAGGSVQEQFFGPGTRLTVL.

The V gene is TRBV7-3, the J gene TRBJ2-2; possible D gene TRBD1, 5 bases. With 5 bases removed from V and 12 bases from J, the gap between germline ends came to 16 bases. Germline V CDR1 and CDR2: SGHTA, FQGTGA. This CDR3 is 13 amino acids long. The CDR3 DNA sequence: TGTGCCAGCAGCAGCCTGGAGACAGCACAGCTGTTTTTT. Amino acids: CASSSLETAQLFF.

This clone occurred once. This sequence joins TRBV7-6 and TRBJ2-7; 9 nucleotides match TRBD2. The CDR3 consists of 16 residues. Germline trimming cut 5 bases from V and 2 bases from J; bases unmatched to any gene: 10. Germline CDR1 SGHVS, CDR2 FNYEAQ. CDR3 coding DNA: TGTGCCAGCAGCCCAAGATATTCTAGCGGGACCTACGAGCAGTACTTC. This sequence encodes CASSPRYSSGTYEQYF.

This chain uses TRBV15 with TRBJ2-7, with TRBD1 matching 10 bases. The CDR3 runs to 13 residues. The V gene's germline CDR1 is LNHNV and CDR2 YYDKDF (reference sequence). Trimming took 5 bases from V and 7 from J; bases not matched to a gene: 5. This chain's CDR3 is CATSWDRGGEQYF. CDR3 nucleotides: TGTGCCACCAGCTGGGACAGGGGAGGAGAGCAGTACTTC.

V usage is TRBV7-9 and J usage is TRBJ2-3; 7 nucleotides match TRBD1. With 0 bases clipped from V and 0 bases from J, the junction kept 6 bases outside the gene matches. Looked up from germline, CDR1 is SEHNR and CDR2 is FQNEAQ (reference sequence). There are 17 residues in the CDR3. This CDR3 reads CASSLAGWGQSTDTQYF. CDR3 DNA: TGTGCCAGCAGCTTAGCAGGGTGGGGACAGAGCACAGATACGCAGTATTTT.

DNA for the CDR3: TGCGCCAGCAGTAGGTGGGAGGAGGATGAGCAGTTCTTC. The encoded protein is CASSRWEEDEQFF. This chain joins TRBV23-1 and TRBJ2-1; a weak D match, TRBD2 (6 bases). TRBV23-1 is an open reading frame whose function is uncertain. V was trimmed by 5 bases and J by 8 bases, leaving 13 bases between them. The CDR3 is 13 residues long.

The chain employs TRBV4-2 and TRBJ2-7, with a tentative D call TRBD2 (6 bases). Germline V gives CDR1 LGHNA, CDR2 YNFKEQ. Deletions cut 0 bases from V and 2 bases from J, with 11 bases between. The CDR3 contains 15 residues. In DNA form, the CDR3 reads TGTGCCAGCAGCCAAGACGGAGGGCAGCCCTACGAGCAGTACTTC. This gives the protein CASSQDGGQPYEQYF.

The CDR3 sequence: CSVVGNLNTGELFF. Written as DNA, the CDR3 is TGCAGCGTTGTCGGAAACCTGAACACCGGGGAGCTGTTTTTT. The chain is built from TRBV29-1 and TRBJ2-2; D is unclear. V dropped 4 bases and J dropped 1 base, with 10 bases sitting between them. This CDR3 has 14 amino acids. The germline gives CDR1 SQVTM, CDR2 ANQGSEA.

This chain joins TRBV28 and TRBJ2-3; 16 bases are shared with TRBD2. Trimming took 4 bases from V and 11 from J; bases not matched to a gene: 21. The CDR3 has 20 residues. CDR1 and CDR2 (germline): MDHEN, SYDVKM. The CDR3 coding sequence is TGTGCCAGCAGTTCCCCCGGGACTAGCGGGGGGGCCGGTCAGTACATGGGGCAGTATTTT. This translates into CASSSPGTSGGAGQYMGQYF.